The sequence of this T cell receptor (beta chain) was determined in a study of metastatic and nonmetastatic thyroid tumors. Study-wide background: Comparative analysis of repertoires was undertaken across blood and tumor or nodule tissue obtained from malignant and benign thyroid patients.

All patients were treatment-naive before thyroid surgery. The study's findings and limits: For both blood and tumor, malignant thyroid tumors reportedly showed significantly higher TCR beta diversity than benign nodules did.

On this clone: Its antigen is not identified.

Original analysis: Construction of a distant-metastasis classifier for papillary thyroid cancer relied on CDR3 differences across clinicopathological groups. TCRdb re-processed the PCR reads through MiXCR. The V and J calls follow TCRdb's processing rather than the paper's. Among about 30,000 clones listed, roughly 25% were seen once. In germline, CDR1 is GTSNPN, CDR2 SVGIG (reference sequence). Trimming took 5 bases from V and 0 from J; bases not matched to a gene: 5. The CDR3 extends over 14 amino acids. Sequencing was carried out using blood. V gene TRBV30 combines with J gene TRBJ2-3; 7 bases are a match to TRBD1. The receptor was derived from a female donor with papillary thyroid cancer or a benign thyroid nodule (not recorded which). Some clones in this sample may be carry-over from other donors' samples. CDR3 in amino acids: CAWGKGASTDTQYF. The CDR3 DNA is TGTGCCTGGGGGAAGGGGGCTAGCACAGATACGCAGTATTTT.